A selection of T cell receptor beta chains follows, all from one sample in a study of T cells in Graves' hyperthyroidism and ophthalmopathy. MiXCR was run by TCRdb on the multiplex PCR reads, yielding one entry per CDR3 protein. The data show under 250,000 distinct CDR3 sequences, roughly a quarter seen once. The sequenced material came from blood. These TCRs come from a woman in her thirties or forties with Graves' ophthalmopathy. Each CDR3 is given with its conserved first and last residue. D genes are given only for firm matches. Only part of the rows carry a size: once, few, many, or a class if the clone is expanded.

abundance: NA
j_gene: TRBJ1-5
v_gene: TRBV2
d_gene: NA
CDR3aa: CASTQGGAFNQPQHF
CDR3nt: TGTGCCAGCACCCAAGGAGGGGCCTTCAATCAGCCCCAGCATTTT

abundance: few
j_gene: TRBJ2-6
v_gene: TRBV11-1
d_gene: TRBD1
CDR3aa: CASSWDRNSGANVLTF
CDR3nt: TGTGCCAGCAGCTGGGACAGAAACTCTGGGGCCAACGTCCTGACTTTC

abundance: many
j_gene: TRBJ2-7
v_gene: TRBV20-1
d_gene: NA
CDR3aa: CSAITLTSYEQYF
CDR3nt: TGCAGTGCCATAACCCTTACTTCCTACGAGCAGTACTTC

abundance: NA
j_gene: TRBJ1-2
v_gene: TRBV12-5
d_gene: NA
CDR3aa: CASGLEVAGGTGGYTF
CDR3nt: TGTGCTAGTGGTTTGGAGGTCGCGGGGGGCACGGGTGGCTACACCTTC

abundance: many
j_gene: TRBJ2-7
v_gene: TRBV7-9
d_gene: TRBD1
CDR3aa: CASSLEAGWDRPTF
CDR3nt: TGTGCCAGCAGCTTAGAGGCGGGTTGGGACAGGCCAACCTTC

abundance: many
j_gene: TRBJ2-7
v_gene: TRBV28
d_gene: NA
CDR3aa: CASSFWQGGYEQYF
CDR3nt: TGTGCCAGCAGTTTTTGGCAGGGCGGCTACGAGCAGTACTTC

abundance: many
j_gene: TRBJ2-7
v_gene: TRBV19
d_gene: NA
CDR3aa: CASSIPAKGSHEQYF
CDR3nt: TGTGCCAGTAGTATACCGGCCAAGGGGTCCCACGAGCAGTACTTC

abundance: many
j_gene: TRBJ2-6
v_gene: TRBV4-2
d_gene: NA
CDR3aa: CASSQDYGGHSGANVLTF
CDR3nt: TGTGCCAGCAGCCAAGATTACGGGGGCCACTCTGGGGCCAACGTCCTGACTTTC

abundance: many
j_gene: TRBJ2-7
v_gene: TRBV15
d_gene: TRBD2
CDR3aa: CATSRSPPTSGINEQYF
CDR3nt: TGTGCCACCAGCAGGTCTCCCCCAACTAGCGGGATCAACGAGCAGTACTTC

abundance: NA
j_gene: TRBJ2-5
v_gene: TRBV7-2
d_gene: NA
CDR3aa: CASSLARRGGTGWETQYF
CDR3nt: TGTGCCAGCAGCTTAGCGCGCAGGGGCGGGACGGGATGGGAGACCCAGTATTTC

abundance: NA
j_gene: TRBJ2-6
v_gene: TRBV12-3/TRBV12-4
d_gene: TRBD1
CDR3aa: CASIQGAGANVLTF
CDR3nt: TGTGCCAGCATACAGGGGGCTGGGGCCAACGTCCTGACTTTC

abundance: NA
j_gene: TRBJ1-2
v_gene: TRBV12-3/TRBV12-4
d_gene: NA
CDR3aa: CASRALDSYGYTF
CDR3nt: TGTGCCAGCAGGGCGCTGGACAGTTATGGCTACACCTTC

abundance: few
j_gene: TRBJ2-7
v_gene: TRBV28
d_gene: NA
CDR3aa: CASSSGREPYEQYF
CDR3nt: TGTGCCAGCAGTTCTGGACGGGAACCCTACGAGCAGTACTTC

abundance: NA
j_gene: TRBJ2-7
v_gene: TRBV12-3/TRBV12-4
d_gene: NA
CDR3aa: CASTRAGSYEQYF
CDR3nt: TGTGCCAGCACCAGGGCCGGCTCCTACGAGCAGTACTTC

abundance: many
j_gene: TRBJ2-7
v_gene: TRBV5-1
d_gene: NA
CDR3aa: CASSSVIGRKGEYF
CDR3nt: TGCGCCAGCAGCTCAGTAATCGGACGAAAAGGGGAGTACTTC

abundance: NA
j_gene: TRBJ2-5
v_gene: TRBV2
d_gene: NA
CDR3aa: CASSGESGTQYF
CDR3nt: TGTGCCAGCAGTGGGGAGAGCGGGACCCAGTACTTC

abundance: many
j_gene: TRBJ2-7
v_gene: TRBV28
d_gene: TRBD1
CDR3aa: CASTDGTGKSYEQYF
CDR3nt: TGTGCCAGCACCGACGGGACAGGGAAATCCTACGAGCAGTACTTC

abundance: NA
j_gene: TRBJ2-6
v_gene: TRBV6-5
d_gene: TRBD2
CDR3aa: CASSYSSGRSGANVLTF
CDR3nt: TGTGCCAGCAGTTACTCTAGCGGGAGATCTGGGGCCAACGTCCTGACTTTC

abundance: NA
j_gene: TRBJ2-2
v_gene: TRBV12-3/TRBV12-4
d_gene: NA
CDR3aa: CATAGPGGELFF
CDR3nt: TGTGCCACCGCGGGACCCGGGGGGGAGCTGTTTTTT

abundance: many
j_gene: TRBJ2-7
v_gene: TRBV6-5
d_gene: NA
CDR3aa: CASSYIGQVYEQYF
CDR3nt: TGTGCCAGCAGTTACATTGGCCAGGTCTACGAGCAGTACTTC

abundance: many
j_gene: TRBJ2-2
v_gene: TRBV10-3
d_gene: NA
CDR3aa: CAINERRPQNTGELFF
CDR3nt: TGTGCCATCAATGAGAGGAGACCGCAGAACACCGGGGAGCTGTTTTTT

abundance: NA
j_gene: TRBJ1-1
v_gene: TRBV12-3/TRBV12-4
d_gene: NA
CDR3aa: CASSRQEGTEAFF
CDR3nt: TGTGCCAGCAGCAGACAGGAAGGCACTGAAGCTTTCTTT

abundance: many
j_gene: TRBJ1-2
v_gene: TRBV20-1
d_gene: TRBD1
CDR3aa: CSAPNPGQLNYGYTF
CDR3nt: TGCAGTGCTCCTAATCCGGGACAGTTAAACTATGGCTACACCTTC

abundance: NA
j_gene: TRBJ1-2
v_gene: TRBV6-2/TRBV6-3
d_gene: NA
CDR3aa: CASSYEGRTRHTF
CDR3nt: TGTGCCAGCAGTTACGAGGGCAGAACCCGTCACACCTTC

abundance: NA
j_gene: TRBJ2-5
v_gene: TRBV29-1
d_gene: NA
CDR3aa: CSTQNEGETQYF
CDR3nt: TGCAGCACACAGAATGAGGGAGAGACCCAGTACTTC

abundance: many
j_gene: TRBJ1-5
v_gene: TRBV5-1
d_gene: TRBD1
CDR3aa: CASSLDGTGVGQPQHF
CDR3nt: TGCGCCAGCAGCTTGGATGGGACAGGGGTCGGCCAGCCCCAGCATTTT

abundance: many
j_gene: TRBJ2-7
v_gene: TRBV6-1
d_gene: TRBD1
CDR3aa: CASNTLKDRGQYEQYF
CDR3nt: TGTGCCAGCAACACCCTAAAGGACAGGGGGCAGTATGAGCAGTACTTC

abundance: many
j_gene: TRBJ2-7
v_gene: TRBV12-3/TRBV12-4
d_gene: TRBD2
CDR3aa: CASSFRIFSGPSSYEQYF
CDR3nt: TGTGCCAGCAGTTTTCGGATTTTTAGCGGGCCTAGCTCCTACGAGCAGTACTTC

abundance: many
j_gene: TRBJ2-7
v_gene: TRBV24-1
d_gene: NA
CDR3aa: CATSDYADEQYF
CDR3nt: TGTGCCACCAGTGATTATGCGGACGAGCAGTACTTC

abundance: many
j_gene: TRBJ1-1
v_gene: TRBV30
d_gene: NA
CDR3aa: CAWKGVETEAFF
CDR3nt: TGTGCCTGGAAGGGGGTTGAGACTGAAGCTTTCTTT

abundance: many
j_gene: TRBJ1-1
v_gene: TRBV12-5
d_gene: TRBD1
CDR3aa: CASGSDRANTEAFF
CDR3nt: TGTGCTAGTGGCTCGGACAGGGCGAACACTGAAGCTTTCTTT

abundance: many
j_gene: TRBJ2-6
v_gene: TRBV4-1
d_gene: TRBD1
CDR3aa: CASSVRQGRLSGANVLTF
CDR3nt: TGCGCCAGCAGCGTTCGACAGGGGCGGCTATCTGGGGCCAACGTCCTGACTTTC

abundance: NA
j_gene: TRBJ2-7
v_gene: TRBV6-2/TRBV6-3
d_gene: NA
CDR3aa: CASNHHSGVYYEQYF
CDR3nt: TGTGCCAGCAATCACCATTCCGGGGTCTACTACGAGCAGTACTTC

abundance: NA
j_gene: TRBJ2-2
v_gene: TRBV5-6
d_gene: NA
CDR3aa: CASSKLGPTTGELFF
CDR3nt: TGTGCCAGCAGCAAACTGGGACCGACCACCGGGGAGCTGTTTTTT

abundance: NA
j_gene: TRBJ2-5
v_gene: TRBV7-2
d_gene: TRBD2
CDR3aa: CASRSRTSGNGETQYF
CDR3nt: TGTGCCAGCAGATCACGGACTAGCGGAAACGGGGAGACCCAGTACTTC

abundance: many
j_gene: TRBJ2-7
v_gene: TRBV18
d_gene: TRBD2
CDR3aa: CASSRNRAGVGEQYF
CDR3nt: TGTGCCAGCTCACGCAACCGAGCGGGAGTTGGTGAGCAGTACTTC

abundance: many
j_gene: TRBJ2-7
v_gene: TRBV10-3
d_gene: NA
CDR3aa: CAINTGDFHEQYF
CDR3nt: TGTGCCATCAATACAGGGGACTTCCACGAGCAGTACTTC

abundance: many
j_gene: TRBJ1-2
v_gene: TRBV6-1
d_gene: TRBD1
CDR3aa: CASSGDREGAGYTF
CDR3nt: TGTGCCAGCAGTGGGGACAGGGAAGGCGCTGGCTACACCTTC

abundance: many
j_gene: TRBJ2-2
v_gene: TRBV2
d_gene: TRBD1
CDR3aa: CASRTGQGWTGELFF
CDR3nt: TGTGCCAGCAGAACCGGACAGGGATGGACCGGGGAGCTGTTTTTT